This T cell receptor beta chain was sequenced during a study of blood T cell repertoires in COVID-19 (dated by TCRdb to the early 2020s). Background on the whole study: The collaborator samples originated in the United States, Italy and Spain and spanned the acute and convalescent phases of COVID-19. The material from the prospective study consisted of cDNA or gDNA derived from T cells, B-cell-depleted T cells, or PBMCs. Deeply sampled blood TCRbeta repertoires from subjects exposed to, actively infected with, or recovered from COVID-19 were included in the dataset. The repertoires were released in a freely available public database intended as a resource for research on the immune response to SARS-CoV-2. The samples were drawn from two sources: the first 160 participants of the ongoing ImmuneRACE study, and 1,000 to 1,500 subjects contributed by 6 global collaborators. A de-identified subject ID, COVID-19 status, age in years and sex were almost always included in the sample metadata. Where available, HLA class I and class II types were taken from metadata supplied by the sample provider and were not determined by assay-based typing.

The paper as a whole reports these results and caveats: The amount of clinical and demographic metadata varied by source and participant and was provided uncurated.

As to this clone: This clone's antigen is unknown. It has no much larger one-base neighbor in the sample; base qualities were not kept.

Trimming costs V 5 bases and J 5 bases, and their ends lie 15 bases apart. Inclusive of the bounding cysteine and phenylalanine, the CDR3 is 14 residues long. The CDR3 DNA has 42 bases and is translated from base 1. CDR1 and CDR2, per the germline V gene, are SGHVS and FQNEAQ. The immunoSEQ Assay, a bias-controlled multiplex PCR, was used to amplify TCRbeta CDR3 regions from genomic DNA. The authors' analysis ran thus. Nucleated cell counts per sample were estimated from amplification of reference gene primers within the assay. Sequence reads were collapsed and filtered to measure the absolute abundance of every unique TCRbeta CDR3 rearrangement. Productive Simpson clonality was computed per sample as the square root of Simpson's diversity index over productive rearrangements. TCRdb provides this immuneACCESS table in a form limited to in-frame rearrangements. Some clones are lacking; in checked studies, under half of them reflect an unresolved V gene, and why the rest are absent is not known. The V and J calls and clone size come from that table; D and trimming were worked out from the DNA. The sample records some 120,000 clones, approximately 86% of which are singletons. The biggest ten clones account for 4.5% of the sample.

Whole blood was collected in K2EDTA tubes by collaborating institutions according to the institutions' own protocols. For TCRbeta analysis, collaborator samples were shipped as frozen whole blood, as isolated PBMCs, or as DNA extracted from either sample type. The source of this sequence is a man aged 40-49 years with acute or convalescent COVID-19. Sequenced material: peripheral blood. This chain joins TRBV7-8 to TRBJ1-1, with an unclear D gene assignment. The nucleotide sequence reads TGTGCCAGCAGCGTCGACGGCGGTGGGACTGAAGCTTTCTTT. Translated, it gives CASSVDGGGTEAFF.